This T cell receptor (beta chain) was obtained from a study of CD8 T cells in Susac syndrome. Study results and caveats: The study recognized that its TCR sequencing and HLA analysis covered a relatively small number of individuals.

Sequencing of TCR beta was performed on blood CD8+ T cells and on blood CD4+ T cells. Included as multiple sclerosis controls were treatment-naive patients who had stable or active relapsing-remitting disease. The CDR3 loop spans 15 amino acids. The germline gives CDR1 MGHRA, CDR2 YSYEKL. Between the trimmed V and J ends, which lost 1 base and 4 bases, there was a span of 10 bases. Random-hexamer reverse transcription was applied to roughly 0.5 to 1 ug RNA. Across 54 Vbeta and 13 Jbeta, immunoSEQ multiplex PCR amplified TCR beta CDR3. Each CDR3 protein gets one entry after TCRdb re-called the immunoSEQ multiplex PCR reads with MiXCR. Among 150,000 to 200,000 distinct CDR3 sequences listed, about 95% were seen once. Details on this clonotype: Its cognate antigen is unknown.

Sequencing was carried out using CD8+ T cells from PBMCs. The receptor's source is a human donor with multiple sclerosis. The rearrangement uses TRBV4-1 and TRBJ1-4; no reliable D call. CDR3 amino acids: CASSQVNRFNEKLFF. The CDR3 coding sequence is TGCGCCAGCAGCCAAGTTAACAGATTTAATGAAAAACTGTTTTTT.